A selection of T cell receptor beta chains follows, all from one sample in a study of blood T cell repertoires in COVID-19. The method was immunoSEQ multiplex PCR; TCRdb's version includes in-frame clones alone and lacks a portion of them. The sample contains 380,000 or so clones, about 90% of which appear only once. Sequencing used peripheral blood. The receptors stem from a man in his forties with acute or convalescent COVID-19. Both conserved end residues are part of each CDR3. The D gene is left open where the match is weak. Expanded clones get a size class; other rows say once, few or many, or leave the size out.

cdr3_nt,cdr3_aa,j_call,v_call,d_call,clone_size
TGTGCCATCAAAGGGACAGGGGATAATCAGCCCCAGCATTTT,CAIKGTGDNQPQHF,TRBJ1-5,TRBV10-3,TRBD1,-
TGCAGCGCCAGGGGGACCACCGGGGAGCTGTTTTTT,CSARGTTGELFF,TRBJ2-2,TRBV29-1,TRBD1,-
TGTGCCAGCAGCTTAGAAACAGGACCTTATCAGCCCCAGCATTTT,CASSLETGPYQPQHF,TRBJ1-5,TRBV11-2,-,-
TGTGCCAGCAGCCTAGACCTAATCGGGACAGGGGTTGATGGCTACACCTTC,CASSLDLIGTGVDGYTF,TRBJ1-2,TRBV5-6,TRBD1,-
TGCAGCGTAACAGGGGTCGATGGCTACACCTTC,CSVTGVDGYTF,TRBJ1-2,TRBV29-1,TRBD1,-
TGTGCCAGCAGTCTCACCTCGGGACCGCTTAGCGGAGATACGCAGTATTTT,CASSLTSGPLSGDTQYF,TRBJ2-3,TRBV6-6,-,-
TGTGCCTGGAGGGAGGGCCGGGACAGGGGGAAACACGAGCAGTACTTC,CAWREGRDRGKHEQYF,TRBJ2-7,TRBV30,TRBD1,-
TGTGCCAGCTCACCTTCAGGGAACTACGAGCAGTACTTC,CASSPSGNYEQYF,TRBJ2-7,TRBV18,-,few
TGTGCCAGCAGTTTGGGCCAACGTAGCACAGATACGCAGTATTTT,CASSLGQRSTDTQYF,TRBJ2-3,TRBV27,-,-
TGTGCCAGCAGTTACTTCGGGACAGGGGGCGGGGATACGCAGTATTTT,CASSYFGTGGGDTQYF,TRBJ2-3,TRBV6-6,TRBD1,-
TGTGCCAGCAGCTTAGCTCGCAATGAGCAGTTCTTC,CASSLARNEQFF,TRBJ2-1,TRBV7-9,-,-
TGCGCCAGCAGCGCGACAGGGGGCTCTGGGGCCAACGTCCTGACTTTC,CASSATGGSGANVLTF,TRBJ2-6,TRBV5-1,TRBD1,-
TGCGCCAGCAGCTTGGTTCTAGCGGGGGGGCATGAGCAGTTCTTC,CASSLVLAGGHEQFF,TRBJ2-1,TRBV5-1,TRBD2,-
TGTGCCAGCAGCTTAAATCCGACTAGCGGGGGAGGTGAGCAGTTCTTC,CASSLNPTSGGGEQFF,TRBJ2-1,TRBV11-1,TRBD2,-
TGTGCCAGCAGAGCCCCAGGGATCCGAGATGAGCAGTTCTTC,CASRAPGIRDEQFF,TRBJ2-1,TRBV6-6,-,-
TGTGCCAGCAGCCTATCCGGCGGCGAGCAGTACTTC,CASSLSGGEQYF,TRBJ2-7,TRBV7-9,-,-
TGTGCCAGCAGCTTAGTTACAGGCCTGATTTCCCGGAACACCGGGGAGCTGTTTTTT,CASSLVTGLISRNTGELFF,TRBJ2-2,TRBV7-8,-,few
TGTGCCAGCAGCAAGGGATCCGGGACGGGAGATTATAGCAATCAGCCCCAGCATTTT,CASSKGSGTGDYSNQPQHF,TRBJ1-5,TRBV21-1,-,-
TGTGCCAGCAGTGCCCCCAGGGGGGCCGTCGCTGAGCAGTTCTTC,CASSAPRGAVAEQFF,TRBJ2-1,TRBV28,-,-
TGCAGCGTGAAGGGGGGGGCGAACTATGGCTACACCTTC,CSVKGGANYGYTF,TRBJ1-2,TRBV29-1,-,-
TGTGCCAGCTCACCACAGTCAGCGAGGGACGAGCAGTACTTC,CASSPQSARDEQYF,TRBJ2-7,TRBV18,-,-
TGTGCCGGACGGCGGCCCGGGAGGGACACCATATATTTT,CAGRRPGRDTIYF,TRBJ1-3,TRBV30,-,-
TGTGCCAGCAGCTTGGGTAGCGGGGGGGCGGAAGAGCAGTACTTC,CASSLGSGGAEEQYF,TRBJ2-7,TRBV5-4,TRBD2,-
TGTGCCTCGGGGGGGTCCGAAAAACTGTTTTTT,CASGGSEKLFF,TRBJ1-4,TRBV10-3,-,once
TGTGCCAGTAGTATAGATCGACAGGCCAGCTCCTACAATGAGCAGTTCTTC,CASSIDRQASSYNEQFF,TRBJ2-1,TRBV19,-,-
TGTGCCACTCAGATGACTAGCGGAACTTACGAGCAGTACTTC,CATQMTSGTYEQYF,TRBJ2-7,TRBV28,TRBD2,-
TGTGCCAGCACCCAAAGAGGACAGCTAAGCACAGATACGCAGTATTTT,CASTQRGQLSTDTQYF,TRBJ2-3,TRBV7-6,-,-
TGCGCCAGCAGCCAAGATCCGTCTAGCGGTACCTACAATGAGCAGTTCTTC,CASSQDPSSGTYNEQFF,TRBJ2-1,TRBV4-1,TRBD2,-
TGTGCCAGCAGTTTTTCAGGGTACGGCTACACCTTC,CASSFSGYGYTF,TRBJ1-2,TRBV6-2/TRBV6-3,-,-
TGTGCCAGCTCACCACGGTTCCAGGGACTAGCGGGGCGCAGCAGCTCCTACGAGCAGTACTTC,CASSPRFQGLAGRSSSYEQYF,TRBJ2-7,TRBV18,TRBD2,-
TGCGCCAGCAGCTTCTCTACTAGTAACACTGAAGCTTTCTTT,CASSFSTSNTEAFF,TRBJ1-1,TRBV5-1,-,-
TGCGCCAGCGCGGGGAGGGACTATGGCTACACCTTC,CASAGRDYGYTF,TRBJ1-2,TRBV5-1,-,few
TGTGCCAGCAGCTTAGCGGGGGGGTACACTGAAGCTTTCTTT,CASSLAGGYTEAFF,TRBJ1-1,TRBV11-2,-,-
TGTGCCATCAGTGAGTCCAGGTTATTACTGTTTTTT,CAISESRLLLFF,TRBJ1-4,TRBV10-3,-,few
TGTGCCAGCAGTGACAGCTACGAGCAGTACTTC,CASSDSYEQYF,TRBJ2-7,TRBV2,-,few
TGTGCCAGTAGTATAGTGCCGACTAGCTCCAATGAGCAGTTCTTC,CASSIVPTSSNEQFF,TRBJ2-1,TRBV19,TRBD2,once
TGTGCCAGCAGTAGTTCCTCTCATCAGGGAAATAGCAATCAGCCCCAGCATTTT,CASSSSSHQGNSNQPQHF,TRBJ1-5,TRBV6-2/TRBV6-3,-,-
TGTGCCATCAGAGAACGGGAAAAACCCTACAATGAGCAGTTCTTC,CAIREREKPYNEQFF,TRBJ2-1,TRBV10-3,-,-
TGTGCCAGCAGTCAGGGGGCAGGTCAGCCCCAGCATTTT,CASSQGAGQPQHF,TRBJ1-5,TRBV6-2/TRBV6-3,TRBD1,-
TGTGCCAGCAGCCAAGGTCTGGGCGACGAAGCTTTCTTT,CASSQGLGDEAFF,TRBJ1-1,TRBV4-2,-,-
TGTGCCAGCAGTGGGGCGGACAGCGGACCTCCCCTCCACTTT,CASSGADSGPPLHF,TRBJ1-6,TRBV28,-,-
TGTGCCAGTAGTCCGGACAGAGGGGATTATAGCAATCAGCCCCAGCATTTT,CASSPDRGDYSNQPQHF,TRBJ1-5,TRBV19,-,-
TGCGCCAGCAGCTTAACCAGTACCGGGACTAGCGGAAGCTACGAGCAGTACTTC,CASSLTSTGTSGSYEQYF,TRBJ2-7,TRBV5-1,TRBD2,-
TGTGCCAGCAGTGAAAAGGGACAGGGCTATTCTAACTATGGCTACACCTTC,CASSEKGQGYSNYGYTF,TRBJ1-2,TRBV2,TRBD1,-
TGTGCCAGCAGCCAAGGTCAGCGGGGGGTCGGGTTCTTC,CASSQGQRGVGFF,TRBJ2-1,TRBV4-2,TRBD2,-
TGTGCCAGCAGCCCGGCAGGCCCGATGCCTTCTCACAATGAGCAGTTCTTC,CASSPAGPMPSHNEQFF,TRBJ2-1,TRBV7-9,-,-
TGTGCCAGCAGCACTCACAGGGGCCCCATGAACACTGAAGCTTTCTTT,CASSTHRGPMNTEAFF,TRBJ1-1,TRBV11-2,TRBD1,-
TGTGCCAGCAGTGAGGCAAGTGGGGGCTATCAGCCCCAGCATTTT,CASSEASGGYQPQHF,TRBJ1-5,TRBV6-1,-,-
TGTGCCAGCAGCCACCCGCAGGGGAGAGGCTACACCTTC,CASSHPQGRGYTF,TRBJ1-2,TRBV3-1/TRBV3-2,-,-
TGTGCCAGCAGCCAAGACCGGCAGGGGGCAAGCTATGGCTACACCTTC,CASSQDRQGASYGYTF,TRBJ1-2,TRBV4-2,TRBD1,-
TGCGCCAGCAGCTTGGGAGGGGTGGCAGGGGGAGAGACCCAGTACTTC,CASSLGGVAGGETQYF,TRBJ2-5,TRBV5-1,TRBD1,-
TGTGCCAGCAGTAGAAGGACAGGAACTGACACTGAAGCTTTCTTT,CASSRRTGTDTEAFF,TRBJ1-1,TRBV6-5,TRBD1,-
TGTGCCAGCAGCCCCCTAGCTAGCACAGATACGCAGTATTTT,CASSPLASTDTQYF,TRBJ2-3,TRBV4-2,-,-
TGCGCCAGCAGCGTCAATATAGCGGGAGGAAACACCGGGGAGCTGTTTTTT,CASSVNIAGGNTGELFF,TRBJ2-2,TRBV5-1,TRBD2,-